The 22 T cell receptor beta chains below come from one sample, sequenced in a study of naive and memory T cell subsets. Treatment noted: skin biopsy from PPD injection site in Mantoux-positive individual. A UMI-containing oligonucleotide was joined by 3' ligation to the TCR cDNA template. Four PCR rounds used nested alpha and beta constant region primers plus the SP2 primer. TCRdb processed the UMI-ligation and nested PCR reads anew with MiXCR; each CDR3 protein has one entry. Of approximately 37,000 distinct CDR3 sequences listed, 11% are singletons. The material sequenced was skin, taken from a tuberculin skin test site. The receptor set was obtained from an adult in good health.

This clonotype has a handful of counts. The genes are TRBV12-3 or TRBV12-4 and TRBJ2-1; 7 positions agree with TRBD1. The CDR3 loop spans 16 amino acids. Trimming cost V 6 bases and J 0 bases; bases outside gene matches: 8. This CDR3 is CASSSTGASSYNEQFF. The CDR3, as DNA: TGTGCCAGCAGCTCAACAGGGGCCAGCTCCTACAATGAGCAGTTCTTC.

Only a few counts were recorded for this clonotype. J is TRBJ1-2 and V is TRBV7-8, with 8 bases lining up with TRBD1. Germline V gene sequence: CDR1 SGHVS, CDR2 FQNEAQ. V lost 5 bases to trimming and J lost 6 bases; unmatched junction nucleotides: 2. The CDR3 consists of 12 residues. The DNA of the CDR3 is TGTGCCAGCAGCCGGGGACAGGATGGCTACACCTTC. Translated, it gives CASSRGQDGYTF.

This clonotype has more than one count but fewer than ten. This chain connects TRBV15 to TRBJ1-5, with D possibly being TRBD1 (5 bases). The CDR3 is made up of 14 amino acids. Trimming took off 0 bases at V and 5 bases at J, with 8 bases between the two ends. Germline values: CDR1 LNHNV, CDR2 YYDKDF (reference sequence). CDR3 amino acids: CATSRDGGHQPQHF. The CDR3 nucleotides are TGTGCCACCAGCAGAGATGGGGGACATCAGCCCCAGCATTTT.

The V call is TRBV11-2, the J call TRBJ1-1, with 9 bases lining up with TRBD1. V dropped 1 base and J dropped 8; count of bases not matched to a gene: 14. Germline CDR1 and CDR2: SGHAT and FQNNGV. This CDR3 contains 17 residues. CDR3 nucleotides: TGTGCCAGCAGCTTAGGCCTAGGACAGGGGTCGAGAGAGGAAGCTTTCTTT. It encodes CASSLGLGQGSREEAFF.

This clonotype was seen only a few times. The DNA for the CDR3 is TGCAGTGCTTCAGAAACTAGCAATCAGCCCCAGCATTTT. The encoded protein is CSASETSNQPQHF. The V gene is TRBV20-1, the J gene TRBJ1-5; D ambiguous. Germline lookup yields CDR1 DFQATT and CDR2 SNEGSKA (reference sequence). CDR3 size: 13 residues. The ends were cut back, 5 bases at V and 0 bases at J, with 8 bases in the middle.

Ten or more counts support this clonotype. The V and J genes are TRBV5-4 and TRBJ2-3, with TRBD2 identical over 7 bases. The germline V gene has CDR1 SGHNT and CDR2 YYREEE (reference sequence). The CDR3 consists of 15 residues. V trimming: 3 bases; J trimming: 4 bases; junction bases outside the gene matches: 8. This CDR3 is CASSSGGGSSDTQYF. The CDR3 DNA reads as TGTGCCAGCAGCTCCGGCGGCGGGAGTTCAGATACGCAGTATTTT.

This clonotype was counted ten times or more. This chain joins TRBV7-6 and TRBJ2-3, with D possibly being TRBD2 (6 bases). V lost 5 bases and J 1 base, leaving 16 bases between the germline ends. The CDR3 contains 16 residues. Germline V CDR1 and CDR2: SGHVS, FNYEAQ. The CDR3 protein is CASSPGGESRTDTQYF. The DNA for the CDR3 is TGTGCCAGCAGCCCCGGAGGGGAATCTCGCACAGATACGCAGTATTTT.

This clonotype appeared a single time. The CDR3 nucleotides read TGTGCCTGGAGCTCGGGACAGAACACTGAAGCTTTCTTT. Translated, it gives CAWSSGQNTEAFF. This chain links TRBV30 with TRBJ1-1; TRBD1 might be the D (6 bases). The CDR3 is made up of 13 amino acids. Deletions cut 3 bases from V and 1 base from J, with 9 bases between. CDR1 is GTSNPN and CDR2 is SVGIG in the germline V gene (reference sequence).

There are many counts of this clonotype. The chain combines TRBV20-1 with TRBJ2-3; 10 bases line up with TRBD2. The CDR3 spans 15 residues. CDR1 and CDR2 (germline): DFQATT, SNEGSKA (reference sequence). Unmatched junction bases numbered 5, after V lost 0 bases and J lost 5 bases. CDR3 in amino acids: CSARDERGGRDTQYF. Here the CDR3 DNA reads TGCAGTGCTAGAGATGAGCGGGGGGGGAGAGATACGCAGTATTTT.

This clonotype was recorded at least ten times. The rearrangement links TRBV18 to TRBJ2-3; tentative D call: TRBD1 (5 bases). The germline CDR1 and CDR2 sequences are KGHSH and LQKENI. This CDR3 has 14 residues. The germline V and J ends were trimmed by 6 bases and 2 bases, with 12 bases remaining between them. CDR3 region: CASSSQGLTDTQYF. DNA for the CDR3: TGTGCCAGCTCCTCGCAGGGCCTCACAGATACGCAGTATTTT. The entire variable domain, with the rest obtained from reference TRBV18 and TRBJ2-3, is as follows: NAGVMQNPRHLVRRRGQEARLRCSPMKGHSHVYWYRQLPEEGLKFMVYLQKENIIDESGMPKERFSAEFPKEGPSILRIQQVVRGDSAAYFCASSSQGLTDTQYFGPGTRLTVL.

The rearrangement links TRBV27 to TRBJ1-5; no clear D gene. The V gene's germline CDR1 is MNHEY and CDR2 SMNVEV (reference sequence). The CDR3 loop spans 15 amino acids. V was clipped by 0 bases and J by 5 bases, with 11 bases between them. The CDR3 DNA reads TGTGCCAGCAGTTTATCGTATTCCCTTCATCAGCCCCAGCATTTT. This codes for CASSLSYSLHQPQHF.

This clonotype has only a few counts. The chain carries TRBV7-2 and TRBJ2-3; unclear D gene. CDR1 and CDR2 (germline): SGHTA, FQGNSA. The CDR3 is 11 residues long. Trimming left V 7 bases short and J 3 bases short, with 5 bases between. This chain's CDR3 is CASILTDTQYF. CDR3 sequence (DNA): TGTGCCAGCATTTTGACAGATACGCAGTATTTT.

This clonotype was observed a handful of times. The genes are TRBV10-3 and TRBJ1-1, with D hard to call. The CDR3 sequence is 15 residues long. The V gene lost 3 bases and the J gene lost 1 base, with 12 bases spanning the gap. Germline lookup yields CDR1 ENHRY and CDR2 SYGVKD. CDR3 amino acids: CAISETRESNTEAFF. The CDR3 region has the DNA TGTGCCATCAGTGAAACAAGGGAATCGAACACTGAAGCTTTCTTT.

This clonotype was detected ten times or more. The V gene is TRBV7-2, the J gene TRBJ1-2, with D possibly TRBD1 on 6 matching bases. Germline lookup yields CDR1 SGHTA and CDR2 FQGNSA. This CDR3 spans 15 amino acids. Trimming cost V 5 bases and J 6 bases, with 19 bases left between them. This CDR3 is CASSRGGTVGNGYTF. In DNA, the CDR3 is TGTGCCAGCAGCCGCGGGGGCACAGTAGGCAATGGCTACACCTTC.

This chain uses TRBV6-6 with TRBJ2-5; D ambiguous. Germline V gene data show CDR1 as MNHNY and CDR2 as SVGAGI (reference sequence). The CDR3 spans 14 residues. Trimming took off 0 bases at V and 2 bases at J, with 7 bases between the two ends. CDR3 sequence (DNA): TGTGCCAGCAGTTACTCGGGGTCTCAAGAGACCCAGTACTTC. Amino acid sequence: CASSYSGSQETQYF.

This clonotype was seen repeatedly, ten times or more. The V gene is TRBV20-1, the J gene TRBJ1-1; TRBD1 agrees at 7 bases. This CDR3 is 14 amino acids long. Trimming removed 6 bases from V and 3 bases from J; junction bases left unmatched: 10. CDR1 is DFQATT, CDR2 SNEGSKA, per germline (reference sequence). CDR3 in DNA: TGCAGTGCCCGGGGGGCAGGGGGGTACACTGAAGCTTTCTTT. Protein sequence: CSARGAGGYTEAFF.

V is TRBV5-1 and J is TRBJ1-3; D might be TRBD1 (5 bases). This CDR3 is built from 13 residues. Germline V gene lookup returns CDR1 SGHRS and CDR2 YFSETQ. The CDR3 loop reads CASGEGHGNTIYF. CDR3 sequence (DNA): TGCGCTTCCGGAGAGGGGCACGGAAACACCATATATTTT.

V is TRBV28 and J is TRBJ1-5, with unresolved D. The germline CDR1 and CDR2 sequences are MDHEN and SYDVKM. This CDR3 region has 14 residues. The ends were cut back, 0 bases at V and 3 bases at J, with 6 bases in the middle. The DNA of the CDR3 is TGTGCCAGCAGTTTATGGGCAGCCAATCAGCCCCAGCATTTT. It specifies CASSLWAANQPQHF.

This clonotype was seen more than once but under ten times. The chain links TRBV7-9 to TRBJ2-1; the D gene is possibly TRBD2 (5 bases). V lost 0 bases, J lost 4 bases, and 10 bases lay in between. CDR3 length: 15 amino acids. The germline V gene encodes CDR1 SEHNR and CDR2 FQNEAQ (reference sequence). The CDR3 sequence is CASSLAASRYNEQFF. DNA of the CDR3: TGTGCCAGCAGCTTAGCGGCTAGCAGATACAATGAGCAGTTCTTC.

The table lists this clonotype with a few counts. The chain carries TRBV11-2 and TRBJ2-5; TRBD2 aligns across 8 bases. Germline V gene lookup returns CDR1 SGHAT and CDR2 FQNNGV. The CDR3 consists of 17 residues. Trimming removed 0 bases from V and 4 bases from J; junction bases left unmatched: 10. The CDR3 spells CASSLDRGSGVAETQYF. Written as DNA, the CDR3 is TGTGCCAGCAGCTTAGATCGGGGTAGCGGGGTGGCAGAGACCCAGTACTTC.

This clonotype was detected only a few times. The rearrangement links TRBV9 to TRBJ2-7, with no clear D. The germline V gene has CDR1 SGDLS and CDR2 YYNGEE. The V and J ends lost 0 bases and 1 base respectively, with 8 bases between them. The CDR3 runs 14 residues. The CDR3 loop is CASSVGTASYEQYF. The CDR3 bases are TGTGCCAGCAGCGTAGGAACAGCATCCTACGAGCAGTACTTC.

This clonotype was seen many times. This sequence joins TRBV29-1 and TRBJ2-5; TRBD1 matches 7 bases. Per germline, CDR1 SQVTM and CDR2 ANQGSEA. This CDR3 is built from 12 residues. With 2 bases clipped from V and 5 bases from J, the junction kept 2 bases outside the gene matches. The CDR3 here is CSVERGPETQYF. CDR3 sequence (DNA): TGCAGCGTTGAAAGGGGGCCGGAGACCCAGTACTTC. The complete variable domain, with remaining parts taken from reference TRBV29-1 and TRBJ2-5, reads SAVISQKPSRDICQRGTSLTIQCQVDSQVTMMFWYRQQPGQSLTLIATANQGSEATYESGFVIDKFPISRPNLTFSTLTVSNMSPEDSSIYLCSVERGPETQYFGPGTRLLVL.